This TCR beta chain stems from a study of Ad26.COV2.S vaccination and SARS-CoV-2 variants. Data came from immunoSEQ multiplex PCR; TCRdb stores just in-frame clones and leaves some out. Of about 250,000 clones in the sample, roughly 87% were seen once. For this clone: Other nucleotide sequences from this sample produce the same CDR3.

The CDR3 is 14 amino acids. Trimming removed 2 bases at V and 2 bases at J, with 10 bases between. Germline V gives CDR1 SGDLS, CDR2 YYNGEE. Stated treatment: roughly 20 received Ad26.COV2.S at low or high dose, single or two shots; five or six received placebo; per-sample allocation not given. Repertoires come from day 63 after the first vaccine or placebo injection. This TCR was sampled from a person between 18 and 59 years old who received the Ad26.COV2.S COVID-19 vaccine or a placebo. V usage is TRBV9 and J usage is TRBJ2-5, with D possibly TRBD2 on 5 matching bases. Sample: peripheral blood, taken in a trial of Ad26.COV2.S vaccine versus placebo. CDR3 sequence reads: CASSVGGTQETQYF. The CDR3 DNA reads TGTGCCAGCAGCGTCGGAGGTACTCAAGAGACCCAGTACTTC.